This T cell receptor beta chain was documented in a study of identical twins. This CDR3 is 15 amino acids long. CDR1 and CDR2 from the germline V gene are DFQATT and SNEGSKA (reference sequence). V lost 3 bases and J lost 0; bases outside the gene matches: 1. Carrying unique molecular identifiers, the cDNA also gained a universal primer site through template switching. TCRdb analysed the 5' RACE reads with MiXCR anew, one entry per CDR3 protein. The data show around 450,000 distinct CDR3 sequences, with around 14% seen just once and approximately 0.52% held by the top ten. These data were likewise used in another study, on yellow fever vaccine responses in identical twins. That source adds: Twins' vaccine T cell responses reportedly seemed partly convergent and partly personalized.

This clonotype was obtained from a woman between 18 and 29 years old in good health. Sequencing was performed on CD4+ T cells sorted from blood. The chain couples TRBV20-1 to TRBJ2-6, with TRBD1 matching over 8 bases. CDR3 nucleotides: TGCAGTGCTAGGACAGGGGTCTCTGGGGCCAACGTCCTGACTTTC. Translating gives CSARTGVSGANVLTF.